This TCR beta chain was profiled in a study of T cell clonotyping in hematopoietic cell transplantation (dated by TCRdb to about 2021). Looking at the study overall: Recipient samples taken before transplant were obtained following cytoreduction. A total of about 140 blood samples were gathered in the study from under 40 consecutive transplant recipients along with their related donors. Recruitment of patients ran from 2015 to early 2017, and follow-up continued until September 2020 or until death. Overall study outcomes, separate from this receptor: Broader TCR repertoire diversity after transplant was predicted by Inverse Simpson Index values from donors and from recipients before transplant. The sample size was limited, and CD4 and CD8 repertoire contributions could not be separated because cells were not sorted. A decrease in recipient TCR diversity was observed after transplant, and a progressive increase in pathologically expanded clonotypes was seen from day 30 to day 180. Just a small fraction of recipient repertoires overlapped with donor repertoires, and more than 95% appeared de novo at the given depth.

The sample's time point label is to be understood as: recipient sample about 28 days before transplant, after cytoreduction. Blood samples were obtained from recipients approximately 28 days before transplant and at days 30, 100 and 180 after transplant. Using Nuclei Lysis Solution, genomic DNA was extracted from unfractionated peripheral blood mononuclear cells that were either fresh or cryopreserved. Remarks on this clone: Its antigen target is currently unknown. The input lacks base qualities; no much larger clone sits a single base away.

The immunoSEQ assay, a bias-controlled multiplex PCR with V- and J-specific primers, was used to amplify TCR beta CDR3 regions from genomic DNA. A proprietary barcode and Illumina adapter sequences were added to the CDR3 amplicons in a second PCR step. An Illumina MiSeq instrument was used to sequence the CDR3 libraries. The paper's data handling went like this. Export and quality control were done with immunoSEQ Analyzer 3.0, while downstream analyses used R Bioconductor and Immunarch. Repertoire metrics were calculated using only productive rearrangements within the normalized downsampled data set. In the normalized cohort, clonotypes with more than 5 templates were defined as pathologically expanded. Repertoire diversity was measured with the Inverse Simpson Index. To capture all clonotypes, the CMV-specificity analyses were run on the non-normalized data set. Sourced from immuneACCESS, this table was stored by TCRdb with only in-frame sequences that have V and J called. A share of the clones is absent; for the studies checked, an unresolved V gene accounts for under half, and the remainder has no known explanation. V, J and clone size are those of that table, while D and trimming were read from the DNA. The sample table shows about 27,000 clones, and roughly 70% are seen once. Roughly 6% of the sample goes to the ten largest clones.

Sequences GTSNPN (CDR1) and SVGIG (CDR2) are obtained from the germline V gene (reference sequence). The CDR3 spans 11 residues, from the cysteine through the phenylalanine. Only the CDR3 DNA stays, 33 bases, in frame from base 1. The sequenced sample was peripheral blood mononuclear cells, obtained before stem cell transplant. The chain uses TRBV30 and TRBJ2-5; TRBD1 aligns with 10 central bases. The J call is doubtful: the DNA matches TRBJ2-7 better. The receptor was derived from a man aged 45-65 years with myelodysplastic syndrome. Some clones in this sample may be carry-over from other donors' samples. The DNA is TGTGCCTCCGGGACAGGGGTCGAGCAGTACTTC. This is translated as CASGTGVEQYF.